This TCR beta chain was recorded in a study of blood T cell repertoires in COVID-19. How the authors handled the data: Amplification of reference gene primers was used by the study to estimate nucleated cell counts. Here immunoSEQ multiplex PCR was the method, and the copy in TCRdb shows in-frame clones only, minus some. Clone size and the V and J calls come from that table; the DNA yielded D and trimming. The profile covers around 340,000 clones, with approximately 86% appearing a single time and about 4.2% taken by the ten largest. Per germline, CDR1 SGHRS and CDR2 YFSETQ. J gave up 1 base and V 3 bases, and 12 bases lay outside the gene matches. The CDR3 length is 17 residues.

The sequence came from a middle-aged woman with acute COVID-19. The sequencing sample was made of PBMCs or T cells enriched from blood (not recorded which). The chain links TRBV5-1 to TRBJ1-1; 7 nucleotides align to TRBD1. The CDR3 loop is CASSSPKNTGANTEAFF. The CDR3 DNA follows: TGCGCCAGCAGCTCACCGAAAAATACAGGGGCGAACACTGAAGCTTTCTTT.